This paragraph covers one TCR beta chain sequence. This record belongs to a study of shared clonotypes between healthy human individuals. Naive CD8 cells were CD45RO-negative, positively selected for CCR7, excluding terminally differentiated effector memory CD45RA+ cells. Germline-derived CDR1 and CDR2 are SEHNR and FQNEAQ (reference sequence). This CDR3 has 14 amino acids. The V segment lost 5 bases and the J segment 8 bases; nucleotides outside the gene matches: 7. Generated by immunoSEQ multiplex PCR, the TCRdb table keeps only in-frame clones and is missing some. The table includes millions of clones, approximately 94% detected once.

Sequencing was carried out using naive CD8+ T cells from PBMCs. The chain is built from TRBV7-9 and TRBJ1-2; TRBD1 matches at 11 bases. This clonotype was obtained from a young man in good health. Some clones in this sample may be carry-over from other donors' samples. CDR3 sequence reads: CASSPGQGALGYTF. The CDR3 DNA reads as TGTGCCAGCAGCCCCGGACAGGGGGCTTTGGGCTACACCTTC.